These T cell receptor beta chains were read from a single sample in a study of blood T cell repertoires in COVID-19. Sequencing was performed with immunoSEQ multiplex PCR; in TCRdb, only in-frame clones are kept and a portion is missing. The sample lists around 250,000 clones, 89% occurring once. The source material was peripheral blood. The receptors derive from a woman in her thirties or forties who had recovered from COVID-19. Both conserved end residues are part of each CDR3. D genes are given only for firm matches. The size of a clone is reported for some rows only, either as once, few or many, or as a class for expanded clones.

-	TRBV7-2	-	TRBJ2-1	TGTGCCAGCAGCTCCCGAGGGAGCGAAGTTTACAATGAGCAGTTCTTC	CASSSRGSEVYNEQFF
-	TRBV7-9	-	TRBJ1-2	TGTGCCAGCAGCTTACAGGGCGAGGCTAACTATGGCTACACCTTC	CASSLQGEANYGYTF
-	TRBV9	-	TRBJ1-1	TGTGCCAGCAGCCCGAAGGGGATGAACACTGAAGCTTTCTTT	CASSPKGMNTEAFF
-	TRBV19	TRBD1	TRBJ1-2	TGTGCCAGTAGTATAGTCGGGACAGGGATTTCTAACTATGGCTACACCTTC	CASSIVGTGISNYGYTF
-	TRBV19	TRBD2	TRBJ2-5	TGTGCCAGCAGTGGACTAGCGGGAGAGACCCAGTACTTC	CASSGLAGETQYF
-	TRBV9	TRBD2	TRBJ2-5	TGTGCCAGCAGCGTAGACCCACATAGCGGGCAAGGGACCCAGTACTTC	CASSVDPHSGQGTQYF
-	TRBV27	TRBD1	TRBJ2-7	TGTGCCAGCAGTCGAATGGACAGGACCTACGAGCAGTACTTC	CASSRMDRTYEQYF
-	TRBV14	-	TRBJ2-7	TGTGCCAGCAGCCCAGGTCACTACGAGCAGTACTTC	CASSPGHYEQYF
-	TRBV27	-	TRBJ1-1	TGTGCCAGCGGCATGAACACTGAAGCTTTCTTT	CASGMNTEAFF
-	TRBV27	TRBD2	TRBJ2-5	TGTGCCAGCAGTTTGTCTAGCGGGAGGAGGGAGACCCAGTACTTC	CASSLSSGRRETQYF
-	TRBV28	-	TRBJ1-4	TGTGCCAGCAGACCCCCCGTACAGGGCTATAATGAAAAACTGTTTTTT	CASRPPVQGYNEKLFF
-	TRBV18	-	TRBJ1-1	TGTGCCAGCTCGCCAGGAGTGGACACTGAAGCTTTCTTT	CASSPGVDTEAFF
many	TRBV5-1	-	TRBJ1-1	TGCGCCAGCAGCTTGGGCGGAATCAACACTGAAGCTTTCTTT	CASSLGGINTEAFF
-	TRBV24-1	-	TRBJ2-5	TGTGCCACCAGTGCCCAGGGGGCTAGCGGGAAGGTCGGAGAGACCCAGTACTTC	CATSAQGASGKVGETQYF
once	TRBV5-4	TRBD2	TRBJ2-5	TGTGCCAGCAGCCGGGGACTAGCGGGTTGGGACCAAGAGACCCAGTACTTC	CASSRGLAGWDQETQYF
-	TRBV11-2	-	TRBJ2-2	TGTGCCAGCAGCTTAGGGACAGCTACCACCGGGGAGCTGTTTTTT	CASSLGTATTGELFF
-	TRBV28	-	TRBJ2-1	TGTGCCAGCTTCTCTTTGGTAGCTAGCGATCACAATGAGCAGTTCTTC	CASFSLVASDHNEQFF
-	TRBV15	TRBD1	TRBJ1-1	TGTGCCACCAGGGCCACAGGGGGCAACACTGAAGCTTTCTTT	CATRATGGNTEAFF
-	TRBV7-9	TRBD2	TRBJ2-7	TGTGCCAGCAGCTTACGGGGGGGTGGAAGCGGCGAGCAGTACTTC	CASSLRGGGSGEQYF
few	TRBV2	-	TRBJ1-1	TGTGCCAGAGCTTCGGACTTGAACACTGAAGCTTTCTTT	CARASDLNTEAFF
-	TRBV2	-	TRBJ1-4	TGTGCCAGCAGACAGGGCCAGGGGGAAAAACTGTTTTTT	CASRQGQGEKLFF
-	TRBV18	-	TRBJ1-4	TGTGCCAGCTCACCACCGGCAGAACAAAATGAAAAACTGTTTTTT	CASSPPAEQNEKLFF
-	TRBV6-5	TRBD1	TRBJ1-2	TGTGCCAGCAGCGGGGGGGGACAGGGTGCATATGGCTACACCTTC	CASSGGGQGAYGYTF
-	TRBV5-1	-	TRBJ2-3	TGCGCCAGCAGCTTGGTCCAGGGTCCCGGCACAGATACGCAGTATTTT	CASSLVQGPGTDTQYF
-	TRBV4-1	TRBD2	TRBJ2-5	TGCGCCAGCAGCCCTCGGACTAGCGGGCTTGACCAAGAGACCCAGTACTTC	CASSPRTSGLDQETQYF
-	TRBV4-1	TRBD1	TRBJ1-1	TGCGCCAGCAGCCGGCCGGGACAGGGGACTGAAGCTTTCTTT	CASSRPGQGTEAFF
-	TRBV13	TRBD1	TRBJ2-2	TGTGCCAGCAGCCCAGTTGACAGGGGGCCTACCGGGGAGCTGTTTTTT	CASSPVDRGPTGELFF
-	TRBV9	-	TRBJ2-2	TGTGCCAGCAGCGTAGGGTCCGGGAACACCGGGGAGCTGTTTTTT	CASSVGSGNTGELFF
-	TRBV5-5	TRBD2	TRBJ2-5	TGTGCCAGCAGCTATACCGGGACTAAACCCAAAGAGACCCAGTACTTC	CASSYTGTKPKETQYF
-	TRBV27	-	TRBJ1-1	TGTGCCAGCAGTCTTCGGGGGACTGAAGCTTTCTTT	CASSLRGTEAFF
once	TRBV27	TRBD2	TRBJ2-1	TGTGCCAGCAGTTTTAGAGGGGGACTAGCCGCCGATGAGCAGTTCTTC	CASSFRGGLAADEQFF
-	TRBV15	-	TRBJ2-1	TGTGCCACCAGCAGAGCGGGAGTGGTCAATGAGCAGTTCTTC	CATSRAGVVNEQFF
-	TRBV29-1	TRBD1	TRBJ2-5	TGCAGCGTTGAACGGGCGAGGGGACAGGGGTCCCAAGAGACCCAGTACTTC	CSVERARGQGSQETQYF
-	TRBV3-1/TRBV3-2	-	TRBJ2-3	TGTGCCAGCAGCCAAGAAGTTGGCGGAGGGAGCACAGATACGCAGTATTTT	CASSQEVGGGSTDTQYF
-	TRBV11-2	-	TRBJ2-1	TGTGCCAGCAGCTTAGGGGCGGGAACGGGTTTTTACAATGAGCAGTTCTTC	CASSLGAGTGFYNEQFF
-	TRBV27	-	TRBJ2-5	TGTGCCAGCAGTTTATCCGCAGGGCAGGAGACCCAGTACTTC	CASSLSAGQETQYF
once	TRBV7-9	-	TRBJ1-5	TGTGCCAGCAGTCAGAACAATCAGCCCCAGCATTTT	CASSQNNQPQHF
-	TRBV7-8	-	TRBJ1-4	TGTGCCAGCAGCCCGACCCGTCGGGGCGGGGAGGTTTTT	CASSPTRRGGEVF
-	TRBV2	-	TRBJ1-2	TGTGCCAGCAGTGACGCAGGCCCGCCTAAGTTC	CASSDAGPPKF
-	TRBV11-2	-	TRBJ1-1	TGTGCCAGCAGCTTACTTGCAGCAGGCCCAAACACTGAAGCTTTCTTT	CASSLLAAGPNTEAFF
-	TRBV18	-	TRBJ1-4	TGTGCCAGCTCACCCCCCGGACTTAATGAAAAACTGTTTTTT	CASSPPGLNEKLFF
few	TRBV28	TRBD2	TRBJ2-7	TGTGCCAGCAGTTCACCGACTAGCGAGAAGACATACGAGCAGTACTTC	CASSSPTSEKTYEQYF
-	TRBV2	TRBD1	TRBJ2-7	TGTGCCAGCAGCGGGACAGCCTACGAGCAGTACTTC	CASSGTAYEQYF
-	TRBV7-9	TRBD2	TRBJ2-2	TGTGCCAGCAGGACCGGGACTAGCGAGTGGAACACCGGGGAGCTGTTTTTT	CASRTGTSEWNTGELFF
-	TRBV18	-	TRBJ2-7	TGTGCCAGCTCACCATTCTCAGGAGGGCAATCCTACGAGCAGTACTTC	CASSPFSGGQSYEQYF
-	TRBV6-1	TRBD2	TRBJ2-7	TGTGCCAGCAAGTGGCGGGAGGGCTACGAGCAGTACTTC	CASKWREGYEQYF
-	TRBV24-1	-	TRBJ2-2	TGTGCCACCAGTAAATACGGGACAACGAACACCGGGGAGCTGTTTTTT	CATSKYGTTNTGELFF
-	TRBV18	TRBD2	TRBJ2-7	TGTGCCAGCTCACCCACGGCGGGGGGCCACGAGCAGTACTTC	CASSPTAGGHEQYF
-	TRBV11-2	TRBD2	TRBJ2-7	TGTGCCAGCAGCCCCCGACTAGCGGGAGGCTACGAGCAGTACTTC	CASSPRLAGGYEQYF
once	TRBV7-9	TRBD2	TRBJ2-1	TGTGCCAGCAGCTTTGGTCGGGAGGGCGGATACAATGAGCAGTTCTTC	CASSFGREGGYNEQFF
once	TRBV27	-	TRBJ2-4	TGTGCAGAACCCCCCGAAGGCAGGGGATTGAAGAGAGCCAAAAACATTCAGTACTTC	CAEPPEGRGLKRAKNIQYF
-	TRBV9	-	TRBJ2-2	TGTGCCAGCAGCGTCGGGAACACCGGGGAGCTGTTTTTT	CASSVGNTGELFF